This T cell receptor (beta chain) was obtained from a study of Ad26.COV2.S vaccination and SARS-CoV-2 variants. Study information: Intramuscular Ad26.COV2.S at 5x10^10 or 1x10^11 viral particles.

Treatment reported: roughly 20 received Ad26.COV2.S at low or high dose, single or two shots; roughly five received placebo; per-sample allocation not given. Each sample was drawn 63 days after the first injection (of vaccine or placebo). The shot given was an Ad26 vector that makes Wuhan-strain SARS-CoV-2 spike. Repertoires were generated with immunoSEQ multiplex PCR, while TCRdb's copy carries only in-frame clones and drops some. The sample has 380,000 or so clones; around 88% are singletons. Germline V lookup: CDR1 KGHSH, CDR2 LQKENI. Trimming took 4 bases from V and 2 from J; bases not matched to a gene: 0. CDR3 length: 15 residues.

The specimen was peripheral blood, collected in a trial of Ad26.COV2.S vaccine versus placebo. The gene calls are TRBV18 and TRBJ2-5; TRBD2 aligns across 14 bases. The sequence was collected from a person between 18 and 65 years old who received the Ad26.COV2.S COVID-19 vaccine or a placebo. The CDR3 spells CASSRLAGGQETQYF. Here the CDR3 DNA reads TGTGCCAGCTCACGACTAGCGGGGGGGCAAGAGACCCAGTACTTC.